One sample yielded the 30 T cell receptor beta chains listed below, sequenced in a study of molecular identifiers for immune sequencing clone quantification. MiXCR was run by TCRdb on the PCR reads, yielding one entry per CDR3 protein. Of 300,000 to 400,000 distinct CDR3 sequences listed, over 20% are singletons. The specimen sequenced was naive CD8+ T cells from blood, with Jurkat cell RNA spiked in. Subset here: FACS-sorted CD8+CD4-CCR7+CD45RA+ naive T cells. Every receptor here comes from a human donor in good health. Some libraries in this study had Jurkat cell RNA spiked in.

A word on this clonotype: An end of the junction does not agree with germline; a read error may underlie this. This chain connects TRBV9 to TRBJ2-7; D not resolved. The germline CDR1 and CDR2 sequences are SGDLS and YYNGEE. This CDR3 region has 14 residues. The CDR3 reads CASGVAPATYEQYF. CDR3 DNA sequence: TGTGCCAGCGGCGTAGCCCCGGCCACCTACGAGCAGTACTTC.

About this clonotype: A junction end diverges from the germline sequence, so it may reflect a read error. In DNA, the CDR3 is TGTGCCAGCAGTTTTACAGGTCGACGAAATCAGCCCCGGCATTTT. Encoded protein: CASSFTGRRNQPRHF. The rearrangement joins TRBV28 to TRBJ1-5; D possibly corresponds to TRBD1 (5 bases). Germline CDR1 is MDHEN and CDR2 is SYDVKM. CDR3 length equals 15 residues.

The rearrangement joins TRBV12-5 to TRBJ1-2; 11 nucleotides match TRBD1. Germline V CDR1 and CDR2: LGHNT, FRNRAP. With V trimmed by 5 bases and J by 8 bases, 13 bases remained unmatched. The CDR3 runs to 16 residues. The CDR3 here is CASGPGQGADRQGYTF. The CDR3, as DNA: TGTGCTAGTGGTCCCGGACAGGGGGCAGATCGACAGGGCTACACCTTC.

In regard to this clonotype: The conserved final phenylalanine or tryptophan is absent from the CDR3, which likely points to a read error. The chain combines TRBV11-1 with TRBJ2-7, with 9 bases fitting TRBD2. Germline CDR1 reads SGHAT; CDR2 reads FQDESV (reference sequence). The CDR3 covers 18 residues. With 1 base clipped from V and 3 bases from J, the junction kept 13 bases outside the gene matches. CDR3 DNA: TGTGCCAGCAGCTTAGGGCTAGCGGGGCCCTTTTTACTCTACGAGCAGTACTCC. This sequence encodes CASSLGLAGPFLLYEQYS.

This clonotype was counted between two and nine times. CDR3 bases: TGTGCCAGCAGTGAGATCGGGGCAGAAAATCAGCCCCAGCATTTT. Translation: CASSEIGAENQPQHF. The V call is TRBV6-1, the J call TRBJ1-5, with D possibly matching TRBD1 (5 bases). This CDR3 is 15 amino acids long. Trimming took off 3 bases at V and 4 bases at J, with 13 bases between the two ends. Germline-derived CDR1 and CDR2 are MNHNS and SASEGT.

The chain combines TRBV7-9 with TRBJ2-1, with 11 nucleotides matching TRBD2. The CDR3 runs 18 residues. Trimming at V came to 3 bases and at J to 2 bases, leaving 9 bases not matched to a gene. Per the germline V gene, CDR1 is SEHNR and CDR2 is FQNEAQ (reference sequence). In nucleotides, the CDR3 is TGTGCCAGCAGCTTTATAGAGGGACTAGCGGAGACCTACAATGAGCAGTTCTTC. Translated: CASSFIEGLAETYNEQFF.

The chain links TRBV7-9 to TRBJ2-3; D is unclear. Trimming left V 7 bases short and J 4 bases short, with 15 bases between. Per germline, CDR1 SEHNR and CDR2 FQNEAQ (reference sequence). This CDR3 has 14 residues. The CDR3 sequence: CASNTPLYPDTQYF. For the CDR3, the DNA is TGTGCCAGCAACACACCACTCTACCCAGATACGCAGTATTTT.

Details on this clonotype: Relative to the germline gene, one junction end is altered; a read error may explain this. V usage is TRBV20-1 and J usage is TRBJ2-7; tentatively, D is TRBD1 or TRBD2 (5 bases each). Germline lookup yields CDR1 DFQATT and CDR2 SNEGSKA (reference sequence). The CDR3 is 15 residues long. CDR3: CSARLRGAPYYAQYF. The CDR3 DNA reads TGCAGTGCTCGCCTCCGGGGCGCCCCGTACTACGCGCAGTACTTC.

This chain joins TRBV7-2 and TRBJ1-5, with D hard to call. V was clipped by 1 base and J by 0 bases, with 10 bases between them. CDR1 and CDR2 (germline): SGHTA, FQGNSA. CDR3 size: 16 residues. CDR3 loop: CASSLEVDYSNQPQHF. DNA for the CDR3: TGTGCCAGCAGCTTAGAGGTGGACTATAGCAATCAGCCCCAGCATTTT.

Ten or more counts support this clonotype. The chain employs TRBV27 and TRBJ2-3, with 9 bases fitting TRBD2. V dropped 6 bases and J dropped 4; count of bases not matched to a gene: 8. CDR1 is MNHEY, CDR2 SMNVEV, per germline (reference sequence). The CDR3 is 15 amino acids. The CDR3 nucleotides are TGTGCCAGCAGCTTAGCGGGAGTGTTGCCAGATACGCAGTATTTT. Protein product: CASSLAGVLPDTQYF.

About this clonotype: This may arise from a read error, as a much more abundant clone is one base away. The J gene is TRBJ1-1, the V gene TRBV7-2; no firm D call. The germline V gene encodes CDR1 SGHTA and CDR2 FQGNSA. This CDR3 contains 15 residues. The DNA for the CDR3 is TGTGCCAGCGGCTTAGGGTACGGGGTGAACACTGAAGCTTTCTTT. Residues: CASGLGYGVNTEAFF.

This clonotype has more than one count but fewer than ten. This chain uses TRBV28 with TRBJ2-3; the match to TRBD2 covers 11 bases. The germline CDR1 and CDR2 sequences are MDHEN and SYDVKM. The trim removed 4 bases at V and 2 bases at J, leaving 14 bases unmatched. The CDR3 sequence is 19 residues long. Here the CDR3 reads CASSSLAGGPVTNTDTQYF. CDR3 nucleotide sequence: TGTGCCAGCAGTTCGTTAGCGGGAGGGCCCGTAACAAACACAGATACGCAGTATTTT.

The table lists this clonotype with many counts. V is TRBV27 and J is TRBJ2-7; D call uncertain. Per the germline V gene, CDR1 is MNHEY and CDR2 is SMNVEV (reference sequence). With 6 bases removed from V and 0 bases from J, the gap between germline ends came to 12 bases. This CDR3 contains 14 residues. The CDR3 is CASSLVGSSYEQYF. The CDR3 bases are TGTGCCAGCAGCTTGGTGGGCAGCTCCTACGAGCAGTACTTC.

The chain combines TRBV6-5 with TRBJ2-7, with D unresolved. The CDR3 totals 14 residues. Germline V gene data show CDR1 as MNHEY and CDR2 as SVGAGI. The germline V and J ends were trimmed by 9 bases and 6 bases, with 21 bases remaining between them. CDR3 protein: CASSVSRNLGEQYF. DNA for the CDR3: TGTGCCAGTAGTGTGTCCAGGAACTTGGGCGAGCAGTACTTC.

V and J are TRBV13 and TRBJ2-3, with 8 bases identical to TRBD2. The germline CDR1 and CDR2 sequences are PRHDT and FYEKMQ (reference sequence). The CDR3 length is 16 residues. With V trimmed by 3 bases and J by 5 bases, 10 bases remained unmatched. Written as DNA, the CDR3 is TGTGCCAGCAGCTTGGGGGCTAGCGGGCACGGAGATACGCAGTATTTT. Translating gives CASSLGASGHGDTQYF.

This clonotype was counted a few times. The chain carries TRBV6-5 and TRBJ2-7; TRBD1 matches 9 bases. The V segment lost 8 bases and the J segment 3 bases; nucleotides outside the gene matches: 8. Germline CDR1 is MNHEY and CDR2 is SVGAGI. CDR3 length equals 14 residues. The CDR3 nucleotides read TGTGCCAGCGCGAAACAGGGGGCAGACTACGAGCAGTACTTC. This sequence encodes CASAKQGADYEQYF.

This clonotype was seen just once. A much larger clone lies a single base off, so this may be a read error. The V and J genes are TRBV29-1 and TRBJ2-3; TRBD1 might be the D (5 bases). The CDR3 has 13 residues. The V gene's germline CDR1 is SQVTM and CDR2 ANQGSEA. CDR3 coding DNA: TGCGGCGGTGGACACCTGATAACAGATACGCAGTATTTT. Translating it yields CGGGHLITDTQYF.

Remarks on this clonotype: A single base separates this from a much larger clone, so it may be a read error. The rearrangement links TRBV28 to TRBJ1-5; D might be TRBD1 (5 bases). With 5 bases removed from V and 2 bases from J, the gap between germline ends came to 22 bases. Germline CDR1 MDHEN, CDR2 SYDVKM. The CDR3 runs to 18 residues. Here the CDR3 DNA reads TGTGCCAGCAGTAAACAACAGGTGAGAGGGCTAGGCAATCAGCCCCAGCATTTT. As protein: CASSKQQVRGLGNQPQHF. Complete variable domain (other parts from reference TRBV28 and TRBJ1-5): DVKVTQSSRYLVKRTGEKVFLECVQDMDHENMFWYRQDPGLGLRLIYFSYDVKMKEKGDIPEGYSVSREKKERFSLILESASTNQTSMYLCASSKQQVRGLGNQPQHFGDGTRLSIL.

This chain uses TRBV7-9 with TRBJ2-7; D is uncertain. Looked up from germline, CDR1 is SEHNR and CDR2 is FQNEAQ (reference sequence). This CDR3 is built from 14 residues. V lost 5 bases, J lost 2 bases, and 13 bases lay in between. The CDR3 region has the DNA TGTGCCAGCAGCGCAGGCCCCTGGGCCTACGAGCAGTACTTC. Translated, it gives CASSAGPWAYEQYF.

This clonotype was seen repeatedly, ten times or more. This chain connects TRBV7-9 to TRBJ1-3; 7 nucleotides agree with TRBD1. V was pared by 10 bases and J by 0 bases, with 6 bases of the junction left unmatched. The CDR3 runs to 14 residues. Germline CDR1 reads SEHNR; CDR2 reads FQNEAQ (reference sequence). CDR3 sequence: CATSGQYSGNTIYF. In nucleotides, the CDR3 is TGTGCCACCTCGGGACAGTACTCTGGAAACACCATATATTTT. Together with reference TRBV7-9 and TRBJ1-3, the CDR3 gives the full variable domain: DTGVSQNPRHKITKRGQNVTFRCDPISEHNRLYWYRQTLGQGPEFLTYFQNEAQLEKSRLLSDRFSAERPKGSFSTLEIQRTEQGDSAMYLCATSGQYSGNTIYFGEGSWLTVV.

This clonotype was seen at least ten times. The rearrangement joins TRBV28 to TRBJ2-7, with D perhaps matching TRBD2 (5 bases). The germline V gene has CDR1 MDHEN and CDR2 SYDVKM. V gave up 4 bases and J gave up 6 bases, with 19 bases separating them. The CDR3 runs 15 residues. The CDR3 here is CASSSQDYAGVEQYF. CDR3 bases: TGTGCCAGCAGTTCCCAAGACTATGCCGGGGTCGAGCAGTACTTC.

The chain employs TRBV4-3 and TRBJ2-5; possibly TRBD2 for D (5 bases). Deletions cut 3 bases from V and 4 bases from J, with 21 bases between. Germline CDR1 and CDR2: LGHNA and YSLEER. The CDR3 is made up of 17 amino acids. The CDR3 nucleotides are TGCGCCAGCAGCCACGATTTCCCCTCCAGGACTGGAGAGACCCAGTACTTC. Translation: CASSHDFPSRTGETQYF.

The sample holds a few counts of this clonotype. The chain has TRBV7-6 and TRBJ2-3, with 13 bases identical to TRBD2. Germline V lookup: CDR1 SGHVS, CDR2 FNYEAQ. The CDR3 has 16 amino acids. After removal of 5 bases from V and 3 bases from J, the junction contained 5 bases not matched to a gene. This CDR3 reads CASSPGTSGETDTQYF. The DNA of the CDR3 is TGTGCCAGCAGCCCTGGGACTAGCGGGGAGACAGATACGCAGTATTTT.

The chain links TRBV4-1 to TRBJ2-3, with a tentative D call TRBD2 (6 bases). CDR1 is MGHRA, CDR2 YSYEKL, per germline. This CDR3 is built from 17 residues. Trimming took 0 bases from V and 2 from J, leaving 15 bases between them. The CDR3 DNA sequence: TGCGCCAGCAGCCAAGATTGGGGCGGGATTAACACAGATACGCAGTATTTT. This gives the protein CASSQDWGGINTDTQYF.

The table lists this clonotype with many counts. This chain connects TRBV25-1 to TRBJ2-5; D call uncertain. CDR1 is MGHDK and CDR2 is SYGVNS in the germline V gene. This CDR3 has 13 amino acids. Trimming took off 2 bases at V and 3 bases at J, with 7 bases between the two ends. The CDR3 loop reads CASSEPNEETQYF. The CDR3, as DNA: TGTGCCAGCAGTGAACCCAACGAAGAGACCCAGTACTTC.

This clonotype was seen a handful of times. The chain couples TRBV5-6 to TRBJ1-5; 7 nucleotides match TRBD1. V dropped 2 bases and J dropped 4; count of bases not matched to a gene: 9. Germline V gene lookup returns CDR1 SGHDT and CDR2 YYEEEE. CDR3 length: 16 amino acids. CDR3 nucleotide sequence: TGTGCCAGCAGCTTAGGGGCAGGGGGGACTAATCAGCCCCAGCATTTT. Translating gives CASSLGAGGTNQPQHF.

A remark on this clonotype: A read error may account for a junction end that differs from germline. For the CDR3, the DNA is TGTGCCAGCAGCCGCGCCGGGACATTCTCGCCAGAGGCCCAGTACTTC. Its translation: CASSRAGTFSPEAQYF. V and J are TRBV7-9 and TRBJ2-5; D is perhaps TRBD1 (6 bases). This CDR3 spans 16 amino acids. The germline gives CDR1 SEHNR, CDR2 FQNEAQ (reference sequence).

The chain's CDR3 is CASSQVGYEQFF. CDR3 DNA: TGCGCCAGCAGCCAAGTAGGCTATGAGCAGTTCTTC. V usage is TRBV4-1 and J usage is TRBJ2-1; D is ambiguous. In germline, CDR1 is MGHRA, CDR2 YSYEKL. The CDR3 contains 12 residues. Trimming shortened V by 1 base and J by 8 bases, and 6 bases separated the two germline ends.

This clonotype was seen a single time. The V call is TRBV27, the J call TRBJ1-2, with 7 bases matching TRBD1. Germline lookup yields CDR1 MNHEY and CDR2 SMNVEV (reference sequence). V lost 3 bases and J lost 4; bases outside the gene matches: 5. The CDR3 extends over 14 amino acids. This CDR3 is CASSFGRGLYGYTF. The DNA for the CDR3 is TGTGCCAGCAGTTTCGGTAGGGGGCTCTATGGCTACACCTTC.

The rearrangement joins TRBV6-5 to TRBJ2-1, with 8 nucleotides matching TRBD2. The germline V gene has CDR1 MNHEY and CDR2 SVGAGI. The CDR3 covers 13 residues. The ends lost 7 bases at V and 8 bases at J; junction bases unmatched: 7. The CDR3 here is CASTPGGLYEQFF. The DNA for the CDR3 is TGTGCCAGCACACCGGGAGGGCTATATGAGCAGTTCTTC.